This TCR beta chain was identified in a study of T cells in Graves' hyperthyroidism and ophthalmopathy. CDR1 is GTSNPN and CDR2 is SVGIG in the germline V gene (reference sequence). The V end was cut by 4 bases, the J end by 3 bases, with 13 bases between. CDR3 length equals 13 residues. Amplification of TCR beta CDR3 regions used RNA as the template. RT-PCR in the first round (using the HTBI primer set) targeted the TCR CDR3. TCRdb itself ran the multiplex PCR reads through MiXCR, one entry per CDR3 protein. Altogether 300,000 to 350,000 distinct CDR3 sequences are present, about a sixth being singletons, with the ten largest covering less than 20%.

Sequencing was performed on blood. The chain joins TRBV30 to TRBJ2-7; no definite D call. This TCR derives from a woman in her thirties or forties with Graves' ophthalmopathy. Here the CDR3 reads CAWNGRLDYEQYF. The CDR3 DNA reads as TGTGCCTGGAATGGAAGACTGGACTACGAGCAGTACTTC.